This T cell receptor beta chain was recorded in a study of blood T cell repertoires in COVID-19. Study-level background: COVID-19 samples collected from the United States, Italy and Spain covered acute and convalescent phases. T cells, B-cell-depleted T cells, or PBMCs supplied cDNA or gDNA.

The V segment lost 5 bases and the J segment 3 bases; nucleotides outside the gene matches: 9. Per the germline V gene, CDR1 is LGHNT and CDR2 is FRNRAP. This CDR3 spans 15 amino acids. As handled by the study authors: Reference gene primer amplification gave estimated nucleated cell counts. The repertoire was sequenced with immunoSEQ multiplex PCR; TCRdb's copy has only in-frame clones and lacks some. That table furnishes V, J and clone size, whereas the DNA furnished D and trimming. The sample includes 120,000 or so clones, around 77% of them seen just once. This TCR was recovered from a human donor in a cohort sampled during active COVID-19. The chain combines TRBV12-5 with TRBJ2-7, with 8 bases lining up with TRBD1. Sequenced sample: peripheral blood. DNA for the CDR3: TGTGCTAGTGGTGTGCCCGGGACAGGCAACTACGAGCAGTACTTC. It yields the protein CASGVPGTGNYEQYF.